Below, one TCR beta chain is given with its context. Method: immunoSEQ multiplex PCR; TCRdb's copy keeps in-frame clones and lacks some. The sample yields 150,000 to 180,000 clones, approximately 93% seen once. CDR1 KGHDR and CDR2 SFDVKD come from the germline V gene. V shed 1 base and J shed 9 bases, with 2 bases lying between them. The CDR3 totals 10 residues. This record comes from a study of control samples from healthy donors and cancer patients. The TCR comes from a man aged 35-49 years in good health. Material: blood. V usage is TRBV24-1 and J usage is TRBJ2-5; D unresolved. The CDR3 DNA follows: TGTGCCACCAGTGATTTCCCCCAGTACTTC. Its protein product is CATSDFPQYF.